Each of the 25 T cell receptor beta chains below was sequenced from the same sample in a study of blood T cell repertoires in COVID-19. The method was immunoSEQ multiplex PCR; TCRdb's version includes in-frame clones alone and lacks a portion of them. The sample has over 300,000 clones, around 87% seen once; the top ten hold 6.5%. Sequenced material: peripheral blood. The receptors were gathered from a young man with active or convalescent COVID-19.

V is TRBV19 and J is TRBJ1-2, with D unclear. Germline V CDR1 and CDR2: LNHDA, SQIVND (reference sequence). Trimming took 3 bases from V and 8 from J, leaving 16 bases between them. This CDR3 spans 14 amino acids. The CDR3 region is CASSIPGISGGYTF. CDR3 in DNA: TGTGCCAGTAGTATCCCGGGGATCTCGGGAGGCTACACCTTC.

In this sample, this clone turned up once. This chain links TRBV27 with TRBJ2-7; D is possibly TRBD1 (7 bases). The CDR3 runs to 14 residues. Germline V CDR1 and CDR2: MNHEY, SMNVEV (reference sequence). The germline V and J ends were trimmed by 2 bases and 3 bases, with 11 bases remaining between them. Written as DNA, the CDR3 is TGTGCCAGCAGTTTAGGCCAGGGGGGCTACGAGCAGTACTTC. Translating it yields CASSLGQGGYEQYF.

V usage is TRBV19 and J usage is TRBJ1-5; TRBD1 matches 8 bases. Germline-derived CDR1 and CDR2 are LNHDA and SQIVND (reference sequence). The V segment lost 9 bases and the J segment 1 base; nucleotides outside the gene matches: 11. The CDR3 runs to 16 residues. This chain's CDR3 is CASRDRLRLSNQPQHF. DNA for the CDR3: TGTGCCAGCCGGGACAGGCTACGGCTAAGCAATCAGCCCCAGCATTTT.

V gene TRBV11-3 combines with J gene TRBJ1-1; a possible D gene is TRBD1 (6 bases). V lost 1 base to trimming and J lost 5 bases, with 11 bases between them. This CDR3 is built from 14 residues. The germline CDR1 and CDR2 sequences are SGHNT and YENEEA. The CDR3 protein is CASSLGSGETEAFF. DNA for the CDR3: TGTGCCAGCAGCTTAGGGTCAGGGGAGACTGAAGCTTTCTTT.

The V gene is TRBV6-4, the J gene TRBJ2-1; 11 bases map to TRBD2. Losses at the gene ends were 3 bases for V and 4 bases for J; bases not matched to a gene: 5. Germline CDR1 and CDR2: MRHNA and SNTAGT. The CDR3 loop spans 16 amino acids. The CDR3 DNA reads as TGTGCCAGCAGTGAAGAATGGACTAGCGGGTACAATGAGCAGTTCTTC. Translated: CASSEEWTSGYNEQFF.

The chain recombines TRBV7-2 with TRBJ1-5; possible D gene TRBD1, 5 bases. V lost 1 base, J lost 6 bases, and 13 bases lay in between. The CDR3 runs 15 residues. The germline gives CDR1 SGHTA, CDR2 FQGNSA. Here the CDR3 reads CASSLEQGFGQPQHF. The CDR3 DNA sequence: TGTGCCAGCAGCTTAGAGCAGGGATTTGGTCAGCCCCAGCATTTT.

In this sample, this clone turned up once. The CDR3 nucleotides read TGTGCCAGCAGGGAACAGGGGGCGGTTCAGGCTTTCTTT. Protein: CASREQGAVQAFF. The rearrangement uses TRBV2 and TRBJ1-1, with TRBD1 identical over 9 bases. The CDR3 spans 13 residues. The trim removed 6 bases at V and 11 bases at J, leaving 10 bases unmatched. In germline, CDR1 is SNHLY, CDR2 FYNNEI.

V and J are TRBV4-3 and TRBJ1-1, with D unclear. Per the germline V gene, CDR1 is LGHNA and CDR2 is YSLEER. Deletions cut 2 bases from V and 0 bases from J, with 7 bases between. The CDR3 covers 14 residues. The CDR3 DNA follows: TGCGCCAGCAGCCAATACGACATGAACACTGAAGCTTTCTTT. Its protein is CASSQYDMNTEAFF.

The genes are TRBV28 and TRBJ2-5; perhaps TRBD2 as D (5 bases). The CDR3 covers 14 residues. The germline V and J ends were trimmed by 7 bases and 1 base, with 13 bases remaining between them. The V gene's germline CDR1 is MDHEN and CDR2 SYDVKM. CDR3 amino acids: CASMSGNRQETQYF. CDR3 nucleotide sequence: TGTGCCAGCATGTCGGGGAATCGCCAAGAGACCCAGTACTTC.

V gene TRBV14 combines with J gene TRBJ2-5, with TRBD1 matching 7 bases. From germline, CDR1 is SGHDN and CDR2 FVKESK. The CDR3 length is 17 residues. V was pared by 0 bases and J by 2 bases, with 9 bases of the junction left unmatched. Here the CDR3 reads CASSQDLLAGGQETQYF. The CDR3 DNA sequence: TGTGCCAGCAGCCAAGATCTGCTAGCAGGGGGTCAAGAGACCCAGTACTTC. Full variable domain (rest looked up from reference TRBV14 and TRBJ2-5): EAGVTQFPSHSVIEKGQTVTLRCDPISGHDNLYWYRRVMGKEIKFLLHFVKESKQDESGMPNNRFLAERTGGTYSTLKVQPAELEDSGVYFCASSQDLLAGGQETQYFGPGTRLLVL.

The rearrangement links TRBV19 to TRBJ2-1, with 13 bases identical to TRBD2. Germline-derived CDR1 and CDR2 are LNHDA and SQIVND (reference sequence). The CDR3 loop spans 17 amino acids. J gave up 4 bases and V 2 bases, and 5 bases lay outside the gene matches. The CDR3 nucleotides read TGTGCCAGTAGTATAACCGGGACTAGCGGGAAATACAATGAGCAGTTCTTC. This sequence encodes CASSITGTSGKYNEQFF.

V and J are TRBV9 and TRBJ1-5; D is unclear. This CDR3 region has 13 residues. V lost 0 bases and J lost 7, with 8 bases in between. CDR1 is SGDLS, CDR2 YYNGEE, per germline. The CDR3: CASSVALGQPQHF. CDR3 sequence (DNA): TGTGCCAGCAGCGTAGCCCTTGGCCAGCCCCAGCATTTT.

This clone was detected once. This chain uses TRBV6-1 with TRBJ1-5; 7 nucleotides line up with TRBD1. CDR3 length equals 15 residues. With 8 bases clipped from V and 2 bases from J, the junction kept 9 bases outside the gene matches. Per the germline V gene, CDR1 is MNHNS and CDR2 is SASEGT. CDR3 DNA sequence: TGTGCCAGCGGGCCGGGCAGGGGGGGCAATCAGCCCCAGCATTTT. It translates to CASGPGRGGNQPQHF.

This clone was found many times. The J gene is TRBJ2-2, the V gene TRBV6-2 or TRBV6-3, with 13 positions matching TRBD2. Germline V gene data show CDR1 as MNHEY and CDR2 as SVGEGT. V lost 2 bases to trimming and J lost 6 bases; unmatched junction nucleotides: 3. This CDR3 region has 16 residues. The CDR3 DNA is TGTGCCAGCAGTTACACAGGACTAGCGGGGGCCGGGGAGCTGTTTTTT. Protein product: CASSYTGLAGAGELFF.

The table lists this clone with a count of one. This sample includes further DNA sequences coding for the same CDR3. The chain joins TRBV5-1 to TRBJ1-2; TRBD1 agrees at 9 bases. With 4 bases clipped from V and 0 bases from J, the junction kept 4 bases outside the gene matches. Germline CDR1 SGHRS, CDR2 YFSETQ. This CDR3 spans 15 amino acids. For the CDR3, the DNA is TGCGCCAGCAGCCCGGGACAGGGCGCTAACTATGGCTACACCTTC. The encoded protein is CASSPGQGANYGYTF.

The rearrangement uses TRBV28 and TRBJ1-1, with 7 bases matching TRBD1. Losses at the gene ends were 6 bases for V and 4 bases for J; bases not matched to a gene: 5. The CDR3 runs to 13 residues. Looked up from germline, CDR1 is MDHEN and CDR2 is SYDVKM. CDR3: CASRTGQVTEAFF. DNA for the CDR3: TGTGCCAGCAGAACCGGACAGGTCACTGAAGCTTTCTTT.

The chain couples TRBV29-1 to TRBJ2-3; TRBD2 agrees at 9 bases. The CDR3 extends over 12 amino acids. Per the germline V gene, CDR1 is SQVTM and CDR2 is ANQGSEA. The CDR3 loop reads CSSGSGTDTQYF. CDR3 DNA: TGCAGTAGCGGGAGTGGGACAGATACGCAGTATTTT.

The rearrangement links TRBV9 to TRBJ2-1, with 7 bases lining up with TRBD1. V was clipped by 4 bases and J by 5 bases; unmatched bases: 12. This CDR3 contains 16 residues. Germline V gene sequence: CDR1 SGDLS, CDR2 YYNGEE. In DNA form, the CDR3 reads TGTGCCAGCAGCCCGCGGGTGACAGGGTTAGACAATGAGCAGTTCTTC. It yields the protein CASSPRVTGLDNEQFF.

This chain joins TRBV2 and TRBJ2-7; tentatively, D is TRBD2 (5 bases). Deletions cut 7 bases from V and 3 bases from J, with 10 bases between. The germline CDR1 and CDR2 sequences are SNHLY and FYNNEI. The CDR3 has 12 residues. This CDR3 reads CASTPEGYEQYF. The DNA of the CDR3 is TGTGCCAGCACCCCCGAGGGCTACGAGCAGTACTTC. The entire variable domain, with the rest obtained from reference TRBV2 and TRBJ2-7, is as follows: EPEVTQTPSHQVTQMGQEVILRCVPISNHLYFYWYRQILGQKVEFLVSFYNNEISEKSEIFDDQFSVERPDGSNFTLKIRSTKLEDSAMYFCASTPEGYEQYFGPGTRLTVT.

This chain joins TRBV21-1 and TRBJ2-5; the D call TRBD1 from the table was never checked on the DNA. TRBV21-1 is reported as a pseudogene. This CDR3 spans 13 amino acids. CDR3 region: CASSFRGSETQYF. Here the CDR3 DNA reads TGTGCCAGCAGCTTTAGGGGTTCAGAGACCCAGTACTTC.

V usage is TRBV6-2 or TRBV6-3 and J usage is TRBJ2-7, with D hard to call. The germline gives CDR1 MNHEY, CDR2 SVGEGT. This CDR3 is 13 amino acids long. Trimming removed 4 bases at V and 4 bases at J, with 11 bases between. The CDR3 region has the DNA TGTGCCAGCAGTTGGAACAGACCTTACGAGCAGTACTTC. Residues: CASSWNRPYEQYF.

The chain uses TRBV6-5 and TRBJ1-2, with D possibly matching TRBD1 (6 bases). With 10 bases removed from V and 1 base from J, the gap between germline ends came to 13 bases. This CDR3 is built from 13 residues. CDR1 and CDR2 (germline): MNHEY, SVGAGI. The CDR3 region has the DNA TGTGCCACTAGCAGGGGACATAACTATGGCTACACCTTC. Translating it yields CATSRGHNYGYTF.

This chain uses TRBV28 with TRBJ1-5; no firm D call. The V and J ends lost 4 bases and 3 bases respectively, with 13 bases between them. This CDR3 contains 15 residues. Germline CDR1 reads MDHEN; CDR2 reads SYDVKM. The CDR3 region has the DNA TGTGCCAGCAGTTCTTTGGCCAAGAACAATCAGCCCCAGCATTTT. It encodes CASSSLAKNNQPQHF.

The chain couples TRBV9 to TRBJ2-3, with 8 bases fitting TRBD2. The CDR3 is 14 amino acids. Germline CDR1 and CDR2: SGDLS and YYNGEE. Unmatched junction bases numbered 3, after V lost 6 bases and J lost 0 bases. CDR3: CASNAGGSTDTQYF. The CDR3 DNA reads TGTGCCAGCAACGCGGGGGGCAGCACAGATACGCAGTATTTT.

This clone has a handful of counts. The chain links TRBV28 to TRBJ1-2, with 7 positions matching TRBD1. The germline V gene encodes CDR1 MDHEN and CDR2 SYDVKM. The CDR3 is 15 amino acids. The J segment lost 8 bases and the V segment lost 2 bases, leaving 11 bases of the junction unmatched. The CDR3, as DNA: TGTGCCAGCAGTTTAGTTCGGACAGGACTCGAAGGCTACACCTTC. Amino acid sequence: CASSLVRTGLEGYTF.